This T cell receptor beta chain was profiled in a study of response to subunit inactivated influenza vaccine listed by TCRdb under 2018. Study-wide context: The study used deep quantitative T cell receptor repertoire profiling to track responses to a trivalent subunit inactivated influenza vaccine. Overall results and qualifications from the work: It was suggested by the authors that each seasonal influenza vaccination may recruit only a limited number of new T cells.

Between the V and J ends, shortened by 3 bases and 0 bases respectively, the junction contains 16 bases. Via the germline V gene, CDR1 is SGHRS and CDR2 YFSETQ. There are 16 amino acids in the CDR3, from cysteine to phenylalanine inclusive. The retained sequence is limited to the CDR3, 48 bases, with the frame set at the first base. The method was RT-PCR. TCRdb records Illumina HiSeq 2500 as the sequencer. TCRdb's own reprocessing of the public reads used fastp at Q25 and MiXCR and kept productive beta chains. Each entry is one CDR3 protein sequence, shown with its most common DNA and genes. The sample yields 800,000 to 1,000,000 distinct CDR3 sequences; 21% were counted once. The ten top clones hold approximately 10% of the sample. Concerning this clonotype itself: There is no known antigen for this receptor. Base-call qualities are not available, and no considerably larger clone is one nucleotide away.

The sequencing used PBMCs from blood, collected roughly 5 days after vaccination. In this chain, TRBV5-1 is recombined with TRBJ2-7, with TRBD2 perhaps the D gene, on 6 matching bases. The sequence was obtained from a man aged 45-65 years who received an inactivated influenza vaccine. Donor details come from another sample of the same person, matched by shared clones. The DNA sequence reads TGCGCCAGCAGCTCCGTGTTGGGAGGATCCTCCTACGAGCAGTACTTC. It translates as CASSSVLGGSSYEQYF.